These 13 T cell receptor beta chains originate from one sample sequenced in a study of spatial heterogeneity in lung cancer. TCRdb analysed the 5' RACE reads with MiXCR anew, one entry per CDR3 protein. The sample yields approximately 110,000 distinct CDR3 sequences, less than 14% seen once. Time point denoted: blood at routine non-recurrence follow-up after resection. The source was PBMCs, collected at follow-up. These receptors all stem from a female donor with early-stage non-small cell lung cancer.

V and J are TRBV24-1 and TRBJ2-1; D uncertain. The CDR3 totals 12 residues. CDR1 is KGHDR, CDR2 SFDVKD, per germline. The germline V and J ends were trimmed by 4 bases and 10 bases, with 10 bases remaining between them. This chain's CDR3 is CATSEQGAEQFF. As DNA, the CDR3 is TGTGCCACCAGTGAGCAAGGAGCCGAGCAGTTCTTC.

In this sample, this clonotype turned up many times. V usage is TRBV24-1 and J usage is TRBJ2-2; 7 bases align to TRBD2. The CDR3 sequence is 18 residues long. V was clipped by 6 bases and J by 0 bases; unmatched bases: 12. CDR1 and CDR2 from the germline V gene are KGHDR and SFDVKD. CDR3: CATSPLGPSGSNTGELFF. The CDR3 region has the DNA TGTGCCACCAGTCCCCTGGGCCCTAGCGGCTCGAACACCGGGGAGCTGTTTTTT.

This chain links TRBV20-1 with TRBJ2-7; no definite D call. CDR1 DFQATT and CDR2 SNEGSKA come from the germline V gene (reference sequence). The CDR3 totals 15 residues. The V end was cut by 4 bases, the J end by 4 bases, with 20 bases between. CDR3 coding DNA: TGCAGTGCTATCCCCCCTAATGCGATCGGGTACGAGCAGTACTTC. This codes for CSAIPPNAIGYEQYF.

The chain is built from TRBV6-1 and TRBJ2-4; D ambiguous. CDR3 length: 15 residues. With 2 bases removed from V and 1 base from J, the gap between germline ends came to 9 bases. Germline assignment: CDR1 MNHNS and CDR2 SASEGT. The chain's CDR3 is CASSELLGAKNIQYF. The CDR3 DNA sequence: TGTGCCAGCAGTGAATTGTTGGGGGCCAAAAACATTCAGTACTTC.

This clonotype has more than one count but fewer than ten. The genes are TRBV18 and TRBJ2-2; D gene unclear. The germline gives CDR1 KGHSH, CDR2 LQKENI. The CDR3 totals 15 residues. Trimming removed 2 bases from V and 0 bases from J, with 7 bases in between. For the CDR3, the DNA is TGTGCCAGCTCACCAGGCCCGTCGAACACCGGGGAGCTGTTTTTT. Its translation: CASSPGPSNTGELFF.

The chain uses TRBV19 and TRBJ2-7; 9 bases line up with TRBD2. V lost 6 bases to trimming and J lost 3 bases; unmatched junction nucleotides: 6. Per the germline V gene, CDR1 is LNHDA and CDR2 is SQIVND (reference sequence). The CDR3 is 14 residues long. Here the CDR3 reads CASRRDSGSYEQYF. The CDR3 DNA reads TGTGCCAGTAGACGGGATAGCGGGAGCTACGAGCAGTACTTC.

The chain is built from TRBV7-2 and TRBJ2-3; D ambiguous. Per germline, CDR1 SGHTA and CDR2 FQGNSA. Trimming shortened V by 1 base and J by 9 bases, and 20 bases separated the two germline ends. The CDR3 runs 16 residues. As DNA, the CDR3 is TGTGCCAGCAGCTTAGACGCTGGCCCCCCCAACCCCACGCAGTATTTT. Protein sequence: CASSLDAGPPNPTQYF.

This clonotype was counted many times. This chain uses TRBV7-8 with TRBJ1-1; no definite D call. Per germline, CDR1 SGHVS and CDR2 FQNEAQ. Trimming left V 2 bases short and J 7 bases short, with 8 bases between. There are 12 residues in the CDR3. The CDR3 sequence: CASSLQTDEAFF. Here the CDR3 DNA reads TGTGCCAGCAGCTTACAGACGGATGAAGCTTTCTTT. Based on the CDR3 plus reference TRBV7-8 and TRBJ1-1, the full variable domain is GAGVSQSPRYKVAKRGQDVALRCDPISGHVSLFWYQQALGQGPEFLTYFQNEAQLDKSGLPSDRFFAERPEGSVSTLKIQRTQQEDSAVYLCASSLQTDEAFFGQGTRLTVV.

The chain has TRBV11-3 and TRBJ2-2; D unclear. The CDR3 is 12 amino acids. The germline gives CDR1 SGHNT, CDR2 YENEEA. V was trimmed by 5 bases and J by 6 bases, leaving 7 bases between them. The CDR3 DNA reads as TGTGCCAGCAGCCTCCCCGCCGGGGAGCTGTTTTTT. Its protein is CASSLPAGELFF.

This clonotype occurred a few times. The J gene is TRBJ2-1, the V gene TRBV5-1; the match to TRBD2 covers 8 bases. Germline assignment: CDR1 SGHRS and CDR2 YFSETQ. This CDR3 contains 15 residues. V dropped 4 bases and J dropped 2; count of bases not matched to a gene: 5. CDR3 DNA: TGCGCCAGCAGCCCGGGACTAGTTGCCTACAATGAGCAGTTCTTC. Its protein is CASSPGLVAYNEQFF.

In this sample, this clonotype turned up a few times. The V and J genes are TRBV27 and TRBJ2-1, with 8 bases lining up with TRBD1. Trimming cost V 2 bases and J 4 bases; bases outside gene matches: 4. The germline V gene has CDR1 MNHEY and CDR2 SMNVEV (reference sequence). The CDR3 is made up of 15 amino acids. The CDR3 DNA is TGTGCCAGCAGTTTAATCCGGACAGGGTACAATGAGCAGTTCTTC. Translation gives CASSLIRTGYNEQFF.

This clonotype turned up a few times. The rearrangement uses TRBV12-3 or TRBV12-4 and TRBJ1-2; TRBD1 agrees at 9 bases. V trimming: 6 bases; J trimming: 5 bases; junction bases outside the gene matches: 22. There are 19 residues in the CDR3. CDR3 in DNA: TGTGCCAGCAGATCCACAGGGGGCGCTTACGGCGGTAAAGGATATGGCTACACCTTC. It specifies CASRSTGGAYGGKGYGYTF.

The chain has TRBV5-1 and TRBJ1-4, with 9 bases that match TRBD1. CDR3 length: 17 amino acids. V lost 3 bases to trimming and J lost 0 bases; unmatched junction nucleotides: 6. CDR1 and CDR2 from the germline V gene are SGHRS and YFSETQ. CDR3 sequence (DNA): TGCGCCAGCAGCTGGGACAGGGTGGGAGCAACTAATGAAAAACTGTTTTTT. It codes for CASSWDRVGATNEKLFF.